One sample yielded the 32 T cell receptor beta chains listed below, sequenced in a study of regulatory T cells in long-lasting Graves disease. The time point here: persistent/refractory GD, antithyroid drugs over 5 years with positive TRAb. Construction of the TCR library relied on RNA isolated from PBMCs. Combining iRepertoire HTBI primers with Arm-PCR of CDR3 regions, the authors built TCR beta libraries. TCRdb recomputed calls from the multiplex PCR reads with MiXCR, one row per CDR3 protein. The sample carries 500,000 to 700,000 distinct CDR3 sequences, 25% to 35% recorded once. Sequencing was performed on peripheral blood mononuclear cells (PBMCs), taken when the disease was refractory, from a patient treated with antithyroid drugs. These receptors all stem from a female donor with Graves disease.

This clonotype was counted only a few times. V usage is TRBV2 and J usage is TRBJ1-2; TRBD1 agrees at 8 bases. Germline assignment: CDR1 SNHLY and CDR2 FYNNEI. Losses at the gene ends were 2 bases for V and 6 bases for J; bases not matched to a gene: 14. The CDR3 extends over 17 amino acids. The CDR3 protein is CASSESQGALFWNGYTF. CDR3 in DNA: TGTGCCAGCAGTGAAAGTCAGGGGGCCCTCTTTTGGAATGGCTACACCTTC. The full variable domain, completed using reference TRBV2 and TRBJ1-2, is EPEVTQTPSHQVTQMGQEVILRCVPISNHLYFYWYRQILGQKVEFLVSFYNNEISEKSEIFDDQFSVERPDGSNFTLKIRSTKLEDSAMYFCASSESQGALFWNGYTFGSGTRLTVV.

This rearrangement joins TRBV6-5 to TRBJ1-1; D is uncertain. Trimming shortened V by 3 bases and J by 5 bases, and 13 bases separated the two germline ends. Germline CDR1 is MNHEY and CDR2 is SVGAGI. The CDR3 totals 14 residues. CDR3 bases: TGTGCCAGCAGTTATCCGGCGGCGGGAACTGAAGCTTTCTTT. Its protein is CASSYPAAGTEAFF.

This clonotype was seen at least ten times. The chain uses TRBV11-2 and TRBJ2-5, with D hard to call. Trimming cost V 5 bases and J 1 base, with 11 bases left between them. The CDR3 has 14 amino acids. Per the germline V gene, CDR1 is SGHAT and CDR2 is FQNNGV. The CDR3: CASSPRAAQETQYF. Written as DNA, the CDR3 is TGTGCCAGCAGCCCCCGAGCAGCCCAAGAGACCCAGTACTTC.

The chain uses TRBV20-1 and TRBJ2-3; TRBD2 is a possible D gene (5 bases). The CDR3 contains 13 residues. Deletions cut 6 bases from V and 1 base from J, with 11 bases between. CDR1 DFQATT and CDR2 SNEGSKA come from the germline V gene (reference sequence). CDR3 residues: CSAGRLRTDTQYF. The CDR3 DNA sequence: TGCAGTGCGGGGAGACTACGCACAGATACGCAGTATTTT.

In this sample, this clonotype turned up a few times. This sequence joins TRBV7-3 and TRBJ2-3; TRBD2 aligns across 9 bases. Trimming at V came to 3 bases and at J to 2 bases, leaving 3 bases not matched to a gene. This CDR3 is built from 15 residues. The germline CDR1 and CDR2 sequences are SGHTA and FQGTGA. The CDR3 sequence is CASSFGGRVTDTQYF. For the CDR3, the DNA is TGTGCCAGCAGCTTCGGCGGGAGGGTCACAGATACGCAGTATTTT.

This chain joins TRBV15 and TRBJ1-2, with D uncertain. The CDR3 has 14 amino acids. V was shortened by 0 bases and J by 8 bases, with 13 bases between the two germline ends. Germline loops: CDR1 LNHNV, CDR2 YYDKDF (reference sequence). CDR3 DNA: TGTGCCACCAGCAGAGATATCGGGGTGTGGGGCTACACCTTC. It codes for CATSRDIGVWGYTF.

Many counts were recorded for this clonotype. CDR3 nucleotides: TGTGCCAGCAGGATTCCCAGACAGGGGGGCTATGGCTACACCTTC. As protein: CASRIPRQGGYGYTF. The J gene is TRBJ1-2, the V gene TRBV11-2; 9 bases line up with TRBD1. With 6 bases clipped from V and 4 bases from J, the junction kept 9 bases outside the gene matches. Per germline, CDR1 SGHAT and CDR2 FQNNGV. The CDR3 length is 15 residues.

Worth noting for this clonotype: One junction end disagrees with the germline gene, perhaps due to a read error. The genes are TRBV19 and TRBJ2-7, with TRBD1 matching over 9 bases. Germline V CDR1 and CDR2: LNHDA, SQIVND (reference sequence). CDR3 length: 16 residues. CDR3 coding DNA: TGTGTCAGTACCCCATCCATTGGACAGGGGTACGACGAGCAGTACTTC. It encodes CVSTPSIGQGYDEQYF.

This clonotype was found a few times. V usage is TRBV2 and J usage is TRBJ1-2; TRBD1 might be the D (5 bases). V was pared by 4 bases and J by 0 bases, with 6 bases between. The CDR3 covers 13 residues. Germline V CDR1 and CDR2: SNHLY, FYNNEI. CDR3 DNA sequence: TGTGCCAGCAGTGGGACACCTAACTATGGCTACACCTTC. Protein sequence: CASSGTPNYGYTF. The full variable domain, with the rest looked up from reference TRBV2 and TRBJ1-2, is EPEVTQTPSHQVTQMGQEVILRCVPISNHLYFYWYRQILGQKVEFLVSFYNNEISEKSEIFDDQFSVERPDGSNFTLKIRSTKLEDSAMYFCASSGTPNYGYTFGSGTRLTVV.

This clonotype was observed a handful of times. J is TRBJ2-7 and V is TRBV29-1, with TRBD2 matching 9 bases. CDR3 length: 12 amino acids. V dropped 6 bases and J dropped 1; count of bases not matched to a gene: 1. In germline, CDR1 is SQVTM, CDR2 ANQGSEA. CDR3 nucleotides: TGCAGCGTGAGCGGGAGGTCCTACGAGCAGTACTTC. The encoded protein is CSVSGRSYEQYF.

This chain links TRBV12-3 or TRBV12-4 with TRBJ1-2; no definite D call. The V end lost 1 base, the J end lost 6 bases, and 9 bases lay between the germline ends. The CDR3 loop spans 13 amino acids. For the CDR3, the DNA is TGTGCCAGCAGTTTAGGGAGGTCCCATGGCTACACCTTC. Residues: CASSLGRSHGYTF.

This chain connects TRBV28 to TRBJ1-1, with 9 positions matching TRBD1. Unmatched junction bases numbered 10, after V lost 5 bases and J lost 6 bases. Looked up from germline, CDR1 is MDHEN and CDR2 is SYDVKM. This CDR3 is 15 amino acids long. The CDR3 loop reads CASSILGQGIPEAFF. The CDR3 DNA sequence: TGTGCCAGCAGTATCCTCGGACAGGGGATCCCTGAAGCTTTCTTT. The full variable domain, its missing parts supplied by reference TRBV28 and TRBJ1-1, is DVKVTQSSRYLVKRTGEKVFLECVQDMDHENMFWYRQDPGLGLRLIYFSYDVKMKEKGDIPEGYSVSREKKERFSLILESASTNQTSMYLCASSILGQGIPEAFFGQGTRLTVV.

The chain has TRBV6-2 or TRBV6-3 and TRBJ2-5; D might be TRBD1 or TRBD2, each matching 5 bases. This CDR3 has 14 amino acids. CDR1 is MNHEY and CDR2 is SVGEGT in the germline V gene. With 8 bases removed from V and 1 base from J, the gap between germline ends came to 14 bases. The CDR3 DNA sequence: TGTGCCAGCGGACCCGGGACCCTCCAAGAGACCCAGTACTTC. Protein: CASGPGTLQETQYF.

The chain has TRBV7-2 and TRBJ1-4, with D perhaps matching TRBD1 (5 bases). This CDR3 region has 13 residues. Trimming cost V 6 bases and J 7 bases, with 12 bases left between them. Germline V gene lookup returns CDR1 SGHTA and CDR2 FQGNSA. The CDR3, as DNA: TGTGCCAGCAGGCTACCGGGGGGTGAAAAACTGTTTTTT. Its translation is CASRLPGGEKLFF.

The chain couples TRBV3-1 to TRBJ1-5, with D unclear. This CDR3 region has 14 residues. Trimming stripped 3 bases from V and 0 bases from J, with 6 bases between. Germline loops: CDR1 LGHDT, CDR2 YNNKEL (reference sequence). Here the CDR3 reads CASSHGSSNQPQHF. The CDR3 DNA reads TGTGCCAGCAGCCATGGAAGTAGCAATCAGCCCCAGCATTTT.

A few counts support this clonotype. CDR3 sequence reads: CASSRDPGQYYEQYF. The CDR3 coding sequence is TGTGCCAGCAGCCGAGATCCGGGACAGTACTACGAGCAGTACTTC. The chain uses TRBV7-6 and TRBJ2-7, with 7 bases identical to TRBD1. Losses at the gene ends were 5 bases for V and 3 bases for J; bases not matched to a gene: 10. The CDR3 sequence is 15 residues long. From germline, CDR1 is SGHVS and CDR2 FNYEAQ.

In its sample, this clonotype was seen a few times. The CDR3 sequence: CASSESLGPYNEQFF. Here the CDR3 DNA reads TGTGCCAGCAGTGAAAGTTTAGGTCCCTACAATGAGCAGTTCTTC. The rearrangement links TRBV2 to TRBJ2-1; no firm D call. Per the germline V gene, CDR1 is SNHLY and CDR2 is FYNNEI. CDR3 length: 15 residues. Trimming removed 2 bases from V and 2 bases from J, with 10 bases in between.

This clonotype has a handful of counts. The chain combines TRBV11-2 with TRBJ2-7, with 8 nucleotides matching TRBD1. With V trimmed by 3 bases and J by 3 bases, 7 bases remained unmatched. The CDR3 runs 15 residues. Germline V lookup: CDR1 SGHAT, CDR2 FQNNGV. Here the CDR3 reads CASSFGTGALYEQYF. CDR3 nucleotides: TGTGCCAGCAGCTTCGGGACAGGAGCCCTCTACGAGCAGTACTTC.

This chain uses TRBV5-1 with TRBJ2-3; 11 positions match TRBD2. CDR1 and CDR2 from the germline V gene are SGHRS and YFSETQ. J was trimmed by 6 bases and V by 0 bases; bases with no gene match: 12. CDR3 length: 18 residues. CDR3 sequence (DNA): TGCGCCAGCAGCTTGGGGAGCTTACTAGCGGGAGTAATGGATACGCAGTATTTT. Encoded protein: CASSLGSLLAGVMDTQYF.

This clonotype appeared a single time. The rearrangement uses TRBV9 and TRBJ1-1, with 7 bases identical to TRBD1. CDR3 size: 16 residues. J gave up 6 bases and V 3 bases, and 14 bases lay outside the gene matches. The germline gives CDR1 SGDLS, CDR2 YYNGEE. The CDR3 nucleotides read TGTGCCAGCAGCGCCCAGGACAGGCAAGATGGCTCTGAAGCTTTCTTT. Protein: CASSAQDRQDGSEAFF.

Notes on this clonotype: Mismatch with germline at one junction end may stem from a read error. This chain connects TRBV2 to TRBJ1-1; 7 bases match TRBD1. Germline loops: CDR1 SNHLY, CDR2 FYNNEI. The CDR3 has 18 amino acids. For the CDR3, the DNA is TGTGCCAGCAGCCGGGACAGTCGGTTGAGCCGAAGGAACACTGAAACTTTCTTT. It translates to CASSRDSRLSRRNTETFF.

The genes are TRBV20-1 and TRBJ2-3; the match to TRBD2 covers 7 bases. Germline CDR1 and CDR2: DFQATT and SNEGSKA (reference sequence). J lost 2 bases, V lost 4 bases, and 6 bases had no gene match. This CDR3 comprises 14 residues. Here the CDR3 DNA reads TGCAGTGCTATCCGGGACTACACCACAGATACGCAGTATTTT. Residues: CSAIRDYTTDTQYF.

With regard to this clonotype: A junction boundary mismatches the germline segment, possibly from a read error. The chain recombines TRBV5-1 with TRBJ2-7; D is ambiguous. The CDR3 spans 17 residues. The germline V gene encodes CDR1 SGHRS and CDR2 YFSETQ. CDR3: CASSLGRPLLSSYEQYF. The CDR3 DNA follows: TGTGCCAGCAGCTTGGGAAGGCCTCTGCTGAGCTCCTACGAGCAGTACTTC.

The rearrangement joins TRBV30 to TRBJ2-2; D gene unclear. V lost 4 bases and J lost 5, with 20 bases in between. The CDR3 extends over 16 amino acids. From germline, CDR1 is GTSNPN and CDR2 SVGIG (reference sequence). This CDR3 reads CAWTLPLDSITGELFF. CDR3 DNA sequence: TGTGCCTGGACCCTCCCCCTGGATTCCATTACCGGGGAGCTGTTTTTT.

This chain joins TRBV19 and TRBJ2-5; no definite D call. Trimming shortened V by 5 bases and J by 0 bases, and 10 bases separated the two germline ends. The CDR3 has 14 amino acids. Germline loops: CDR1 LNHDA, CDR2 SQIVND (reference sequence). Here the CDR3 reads CASSDTTYQETQYF. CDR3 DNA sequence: TGTGCCAGTAGTGACACGACATACCAAGAGACCCAGTACTTC.

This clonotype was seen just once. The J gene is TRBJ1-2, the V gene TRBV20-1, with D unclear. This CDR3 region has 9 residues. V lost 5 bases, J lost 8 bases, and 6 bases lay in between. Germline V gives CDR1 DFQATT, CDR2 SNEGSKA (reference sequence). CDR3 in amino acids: CSAFRGYTF. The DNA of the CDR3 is TGCAGTGCTTTCAGGGGCTACACCTTC.

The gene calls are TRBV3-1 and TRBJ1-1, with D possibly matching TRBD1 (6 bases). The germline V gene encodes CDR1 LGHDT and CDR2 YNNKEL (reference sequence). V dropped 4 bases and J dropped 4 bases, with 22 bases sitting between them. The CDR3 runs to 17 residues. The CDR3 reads CASSPTAETGIFTEAFF. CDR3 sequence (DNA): TGTGCCAGCAGCCCAACGGCCGAGACAGGAATTTTCACTGAAGCTTTCTTT. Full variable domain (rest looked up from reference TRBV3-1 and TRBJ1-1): DTAVSQTPKYLVTQMGNDKSIKCEQNLGHDTMYWYKQDSKKFLKIMFSYNNKELIINETVPNRFSPKSPDKAHLNLHINSLELGDSAVYFCASSPTAETGIFTEAFFGQGTRLTVV.

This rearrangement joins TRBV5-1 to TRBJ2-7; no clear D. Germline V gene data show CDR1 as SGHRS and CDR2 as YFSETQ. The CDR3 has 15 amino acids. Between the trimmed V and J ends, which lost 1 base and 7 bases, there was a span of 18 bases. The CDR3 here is CASSLFSSRELEQYF. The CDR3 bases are TGCGCCAGCAGCTTGTTTTCCAGTCGAGAGTTGGAGCAGTACTTC.

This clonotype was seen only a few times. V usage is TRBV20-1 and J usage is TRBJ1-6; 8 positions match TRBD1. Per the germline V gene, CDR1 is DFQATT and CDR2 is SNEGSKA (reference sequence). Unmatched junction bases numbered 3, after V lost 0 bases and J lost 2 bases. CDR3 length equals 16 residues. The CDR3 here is CSARETGETYNSPLHF. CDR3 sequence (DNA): TGCAGTGCTAGAGAGACAGGGGAAACCTATAATTCACCCCTCCACTTT.

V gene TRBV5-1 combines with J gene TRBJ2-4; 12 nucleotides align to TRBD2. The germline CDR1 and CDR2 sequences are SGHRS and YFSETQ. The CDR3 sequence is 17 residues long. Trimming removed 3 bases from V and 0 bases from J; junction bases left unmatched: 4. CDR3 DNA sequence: TGCGCCAGCAGCTGGGGGACTAGCGGGTTAGCCAAAAACATTCAGTACTTC. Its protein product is CASSWGTSGLAKNIQYF. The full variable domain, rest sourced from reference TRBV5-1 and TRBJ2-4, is KAGVTQTPRYLIKTRGQQVTLSCSPISGHRSVSWYQQTPGQGLQFLFEYFSETQRNKGNFPGRFSGRQFSNSRSEMNVSTLELGDSALYLCASSWGTSGLAKNIQYFGAGTRLSVL.

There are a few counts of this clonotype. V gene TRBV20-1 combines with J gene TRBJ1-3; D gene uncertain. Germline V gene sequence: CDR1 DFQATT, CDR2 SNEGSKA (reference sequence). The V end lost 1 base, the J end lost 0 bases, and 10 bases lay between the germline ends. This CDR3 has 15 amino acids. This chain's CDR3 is CSARVPGYSGNTIYF. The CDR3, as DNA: TGCAGTGCTAGAGTTCCGGGGTACTCTGGAAACACCATATATTTT.

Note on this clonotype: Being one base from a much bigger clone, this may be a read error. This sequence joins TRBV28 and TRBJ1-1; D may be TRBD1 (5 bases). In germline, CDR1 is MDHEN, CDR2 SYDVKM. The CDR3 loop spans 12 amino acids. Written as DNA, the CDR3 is TGTGCCAGCAGGCCAGGGATCGCTGAAGCTCTCTTT. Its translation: CASRPGIAEALF. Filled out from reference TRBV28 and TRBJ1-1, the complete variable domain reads DVKVTQSSRYLVKRTGEKVFLECVQDMDHENMFWYRQDPGLGLRLIYFSYDVKMKEKGDIPEGYSVSREKKERFSLILESASTNQTSMYLCASRPGIAEALFGQGTRLTVV.